A single sample is the source of the 23 T cell receptor beta chains below, sequenced in a study of early stage breast cancer tumors. Some clones are missing from TCRdb's copy, which holds only in-frame ones; the method was immunoSEQ multiplex PCR. Among 5,500 to 7,500 clones, around 67% were seen once, and the ten largest hold about 8.6%. The sample comprised normal breast tissue next to the tumor. The receptors were sampled from a person aged 35-55 years with breast cancer.

This clone was detected only once. The chain has TRBV7-2 and TRBJ1-2; D possibly corresponds to TRBD1 (5 bases). The CDR3 runs to 12 residues. Germline lookup yields CDR1 SGHTA and CDR2 FQGNSA. Trimming removed 5 bases at V and 4 bases at J, with 8 bases between. The CDR3 coding sequence is TGTGCCAGCAGCCTGGGGGGCTATGGCTACACCTTC. Translating gives CASSLGGYGYTF.

The chain combines TRBV4-1 with TRBJ2-7; 14 bases line up with TRBD2. CDR3 size: 20 residues. The germline V gene has CDR1 MGHRA and CDR2 YSYEKL. Trimming at V came to 2 bases and at J to 7 bases, leaving 19 bases not matched to a gene. CDR3 in DNA: TGCGCCAGCAGCCAACCGAGACTAGCGGGAGGGCCAGGCGCTAGCGGTGAGCAGTACTTC. Translated, it gives CASSQPRLAGGPGASGEQYF.

The chain joins TRBV10-3 to TRBJ2-5; TRBD1 might be the D (5 bases). Germline-derived CDR1 and CDR2 are ENHRY and SYGVKD. This CDR3 is 15 amino acids long. Trimming left V 2 bases short and J 4 bases short, with 14 bases between. The CDR3 spells CAISEATRALETQYF. The CDR3 DNA reads as TGTGCCATCAGTGAGGCTACCAGGGCGCTAGAGACCCAGTACTTC.

This clone appeared a few times. V usage is TRBV6-5 and J usage is TRBJ2-3; D not certain. This CDR3 comprises 11 residues. Deletions cut 8 bases from V and 6 bases from J, with 9 bases between. Per germline, CDR1 MNHEY and CDR2 SVGAGI. The CDR3 sequence is CASSGRDTQYF. The CDR3 DNA reads TGTGCCAGCTCGGGTAGGGATACGCAGTATTTT.

The genes are TRBV7-9 and TRBJ1-3; D is ambiguous. CDR1 is SEHNR, CDR2 FQNEAQ, per germline (reference sequence). This CDR3 has 11 amino acids. This CDR3 is CGSGAGNTIYF. CDR3 nucleotide sequence: TGTGGGAGTGGGGCTGGAAACACCATATATTTT. Based on the CDR3 plus reference TRBV7-9 and TRBJ1-3, the full variable domain is DTGVSQNPRHKITKRGQNVTFRCDPISEHNRLYWYRQTLGQGPEFLTYFQNEAQLEKSRLLSDRFSAERPKGSFSTLEIQRTEQGDSAMYLCGSGAGNTIYFGEGSWLTVV.

This clone was seen only a few times. The V call is TRBV6-1, the J call TRBJ2-1; 9 nucleotides align to TRBD2. The V and J ends lost 3 bases and 1 base, in that order; junction bases with no gene match: 1. The CDR3 consists of 15 residues. Germline V gives CDR1 MNHNS, CDR2 SASEGT. The CDR3 sequence is CASSDTSGSYNEQFF. The CDR3 nucleotides read TGTGCCAGCAGTGATACTAGCGGGTCCTACAATGAGCAGTTCTTC.

The CDR3 loop is CASSSSPGGSPQETQYF. The CDR3 nucleotides are TGTGCCAGCAGCTCCTCCCCTGGCGGAAGCCCCCAAGAGACCCAGTACTTC. The chain links TRBV11-3 to TRBJ2-5; D remains unclear. Germline V gives CDR1 SGHNT, CDR2 YENEEA. The V gene lost 4 bases and the J gene lost 1 base, with 19 bases spanning the gap. There are 17 residues in the CDR3.

The genes are TRBV30 and TRBJ2-7, with D possibly matching TRBD2 (6 bases). Trimming removed 2 bases at V and 2 bases at J, with 10 bases between. CDR3 length: 13 amino acids. Germline V gives CDR1 GTSNPN, CDR2 SVGIG (reference sequence). For the CDR3, the DNA is TGTGCCTGGAGTTCACTAGCAGCCTACGAGCAGTACTTC. Translation gives CAWSSLAAYEQYF.

The chain links TRBV4-2 to TRBJ2-2; TRBD2 matches at 8 bases. V trimming: 1 base; J trimming: 5 bases; junction bases outside the gene matches: 6. Looked up from germline, CDR1 is LGHNA and CDR2 is YNFKEQ. The CDR3 runs 16 residues. CDR3 in DNA: TGTGCCAGCAGCCAAGTCGCCGGGACTAGTACCGGGGAGCTGTTTTTT. Translated, it gives CASSQVAGTSTGELFF.

This clone counts as large. This CDR3 is CASSQGGDERERRARNEQFF. DNA of the CDR3: TGCGCCAGCAGCCAAGGGGGGGATGAGCGGGAACGCCGGGCCCGAAATGAGCAGTTCTTC. J is TRBJ2-1 and V is TRBV4-1, with 7 bases matching TRBD2. The CDR3 is made up of 20 amino acids. Germline V gives CDR1 MGHRA, CDR2 YSYEKL. Unmatched junction bases numbered 22, after V lost 1 base and J lost 7 bases.

This chain links TRBV5-5 with TRBJ2-3; D may be TRBD2 (6 bases). Trimming stripped 2 bases from V and 3 bases from J, with 16 bases between. Germline V lookup: CDR1 SGHKS, CDR2 YYEKEE (reference sequence). The CDR3 loop spans 16 amino acids. CDR3 nucleotides: TGTGCCAGCAGCTTACGGGAGCTGAGAGTAACAGATACGCAGTATTTT. Its translation is CASSLRELRVTDTQYF.

The chain uses TRBV7-3 and TRBJ2-1; no firm D call. Germline CDR1 SGHTA, CDR2 FQGTGA. The CDR3 consists of 13 residues. Trimming took 5 bases from V and 2 from J, leaving 7 bases between them. The CDR3 reads CASSLPPYNEQFF. The CDR3 nucleotides read TGTGCCAGCAGCCTCCCCCCCTACAATGAGCAGTTCTTC. The whole variable domain, filled in from reference TRBV7-3 and TRBJ2-1, reads GAGVSQTPSNKVTEKGKYVELRCDPISGHTALYWYRQSLGQGPEFLIYFQGTGAADDSGLPNDRFFAVRPEGSVSTLKIQRTERGDSAVYLCASSLPPYNEQFFGPGTRLTVL.

The V gene is TRBV9, the J gene TRBJ2-5; 10 bases fit TRBD1. The CDR3 spans 16 residues. With 2 bases clipped from V and 5 bases from J, the junction kept 9 bases outside the gene matches. Germline V gene lookup returns CDR1 SGDLS and CDR2 YYNGEE. CDR3 loop: CASSVRGTGAIETQYF. CDR3 coding DNA: TGTGCCAGCAGCGTCCGTGGGACAGGGGCAATTGAGACCCAGTACTTC.

This CDR3 is CASREQGDYGYTF. DNA of the CDR3: TGTGCCAGCAGAGAGCAGGGGGACTATGGCTACACCTTC. J is TRBJ1-2 and V is TRBV9, with 7 bases identical to TRBD1. The CDR3 is 13 amino acids. Germline V gene lookup returns CDR1 SGDLS and CDR2 YYNGEE. V gave up 5 bases and J gave up 3 bases; unmatched junction bases: 4.

This clone was seen only once. The chain is built from TRBV7-2 and TRBJ2-3; D is uncertain. CDR1 and CDR2 from the germline V gene are SGHTA and FQGNSA. CDR3 length equals 16 residues. V was shortened by 1 base and J by 3 bases, with 14 bases between the two germline ends. CDR3 in amino acids: CASSLDFEAATDTQYF. CDR3 bases: TGTGCCAGCAGCTTAGACTTTGAGGCGGCTACAGATACGCAGTATTTT.

V and J are TRBV19 and TRBJ1-2; TRBD1 aligns across 7 bases. Per germline, CDR1 LNHDA and CDR2 SQIVND (reference sequence). The length of the CDR3 is 13 residues. V gave up 9 bases and J gave up 1 base; unmatched junction bases: 5. This chain's CDR3 is CASRTGNNYGYTF. CDR3 coding DNA: TGTGCCAGCCGGACAGGAAATAACTATGGCTACACCTTC.

The chain is built from TRBV7-9 and TRBJ1-4; the match to TRBD1 covers 7 bases. The germline CDR1 and CDR2 sequences are SEHNR and FQNEAQ (reference sequence). The CDR3 is 12 residues long. Trimming removed 4 bases from V and 12 bases from J; junction bases left unmatched: 5. The CDR3 DNA is TGTGCCAGCAGCTACCAGGGGGGGGAACTGTTTTTT. This encodes CASSYQGGELFF.

This clone was observed a handful of times. This rearrangement joins TRBV18 to TRBJ2-5; D may be TRBD2 (6 bases). The V end lost 3 bases, the J end lost 4 bases, and 12 bases lay between the germline ends. The CDR3 runs 14 residues. CDR1 and CDR2 from the germline V gene are KGHSH and LQKENI. Written as DNA, the CDR3 is TGTGCCAGCTCACCTCTCGGGGGAGTAGAGACCCAGTACTTC. Translating gives CASSPLGGVETQYF.

The rearrangement uses TRBV30 and TRBJ1-5; no clear D gene. Germline assignment: CDR1 GTSNPN and CDR2 SVGIG (reference sequence). Trimming took 0 bases from V and 0 from J, leaving 9 bases between them. The CDR3 runs 15 residues. The CDR3 loop reads CAWSVRGSSNQPQHF. DNA for the CDR3: TGTGCCTGGAGTGTACGTGGCAGTAGCAATCAGCCCCAGCATTTT. The complete variable domain, with remaining parts taken from reference TRBV30 and TRBJ1-5, reads SQTIHQWPATLVQPVGSPLSLECTVEGTSNPNLYWYRQAAGRGLQLLFYSVGIGQISSEVPQNLSASRPQDRQFILSSKKLLLSDSGFYLCAWSVRGSSNQPQHFGDGTRLSIL.

This chain links TRBV7-2 with TRBJ2-3, with D unresolved. Germline lookup yields CDR1 SGHTA and CDR2 FQGNSA. Trimming shortened V by 6 bases and J by 0 bases, and 1 base separated the two germline ends. The CDR3 runs to 11 residues. The CDR3 loop reads CASSSTDTQYF. The CDR3 DNA is TGTGCCAGCAGTAGCACAGATACGCAGTATTTT.

The J gene is TRBJ2-2, the V gene TRBV11-3, with D unresolved. Trimming took off 5 bases at V and 4 bases at J, with 14 bases between the two ends. There are 15 residues in the CDR3. Germline V gene sequence: CDR1 SGHNT, CDR2 YENEEA. This CDR3 is CASSPSPSSTGELFF. The CDR3 nucleotides read TGTGCCAGCAGCCCCTCACCCTCGAGCACCGGGGAGCTGTTTTTT.

The V call is TRBV15, the J call TRBJ2-1, with 9 bases fitting TRBD2. With V trimmed by 1 base and J by 9 bases, 16 bases remained unmatched. This CDR3 is built from 18 residues. Looked up from germline, CDR1 is LNHNV and CDR2 is YYDKDF (reference sequence). The CDR3 loop reads CATSRALLGAGGSGEQFF. Here the CDR3 DNA reads TGTGCCACCAGCAGAGCCCTCCTTGGGGCGGGAGGGTCGGGTGAGCAGTTCTTC.

This clone rates as large. The rearrangement uses TRBV5-4 and TRBJ2-7; TRBD2 might be the D (5 bases). Per germline, CDR1 SGHNT and CDR2 YYREEE (reference sequence). The CDR3 is made up of 13 amino acids. V lost 4 bases and J lost 5, with 13 bases in between. In DNA form, the CDR3 reads TGTGCCAGCAGCCTCGCTGGGAGCCACGAGCAGTACTTC. Encoded protein: CASSLAGSHEQYF.